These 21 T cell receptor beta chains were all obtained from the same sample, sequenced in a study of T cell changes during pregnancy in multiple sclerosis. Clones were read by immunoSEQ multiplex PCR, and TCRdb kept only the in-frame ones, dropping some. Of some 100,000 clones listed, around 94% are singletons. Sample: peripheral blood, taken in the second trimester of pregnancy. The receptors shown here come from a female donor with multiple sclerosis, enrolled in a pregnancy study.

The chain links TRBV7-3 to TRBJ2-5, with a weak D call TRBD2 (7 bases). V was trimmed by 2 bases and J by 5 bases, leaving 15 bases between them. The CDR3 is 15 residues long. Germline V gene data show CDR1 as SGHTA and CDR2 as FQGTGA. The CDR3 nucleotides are TGTGCCAGCAGCTTAGGGGGAGGGGGATGGGAGACCCAGTACTTC. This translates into CASSLGGGGWETQYF.

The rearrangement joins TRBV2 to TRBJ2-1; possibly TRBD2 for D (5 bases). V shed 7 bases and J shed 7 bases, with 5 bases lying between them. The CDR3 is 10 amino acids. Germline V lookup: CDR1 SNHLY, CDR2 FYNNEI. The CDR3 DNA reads TGTGCCAGCACGGGGAATGAGCAGTTCTTC. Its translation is CASTGNEQFF.

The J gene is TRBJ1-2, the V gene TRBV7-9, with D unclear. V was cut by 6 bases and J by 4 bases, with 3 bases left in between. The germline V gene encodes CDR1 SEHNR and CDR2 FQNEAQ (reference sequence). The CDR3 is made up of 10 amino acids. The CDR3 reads CASSSYGYTF. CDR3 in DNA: TGTGCCAGCAGTAGCTATGGCTACACCTTC.

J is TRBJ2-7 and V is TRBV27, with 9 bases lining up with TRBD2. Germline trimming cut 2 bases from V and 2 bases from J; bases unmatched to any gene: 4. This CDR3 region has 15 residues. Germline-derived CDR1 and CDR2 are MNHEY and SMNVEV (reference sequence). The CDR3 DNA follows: TGTGCCAGCAGTTTAACGGCGGGAGGGCCCTACGAGCAGTACTTC. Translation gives CASSLTAGGPYEQYF.

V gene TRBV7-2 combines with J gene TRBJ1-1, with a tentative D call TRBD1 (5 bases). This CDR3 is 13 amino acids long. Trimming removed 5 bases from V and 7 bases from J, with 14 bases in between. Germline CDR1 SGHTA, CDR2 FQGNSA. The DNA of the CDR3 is TGTGCCAGCAGCAACAACGCGGGGGGTGAAGCTTTCTTT. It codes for CASSNNAGGEAFF.

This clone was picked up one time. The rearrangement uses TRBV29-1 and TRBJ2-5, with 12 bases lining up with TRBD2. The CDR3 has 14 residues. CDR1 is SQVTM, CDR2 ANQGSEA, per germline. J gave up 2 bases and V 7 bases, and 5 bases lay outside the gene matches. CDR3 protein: CSGRLAGAQETQYF. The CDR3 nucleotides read TGCAGCGGACGACTAGCGGGGGCTCAAGAGACCCAGTACTTC.

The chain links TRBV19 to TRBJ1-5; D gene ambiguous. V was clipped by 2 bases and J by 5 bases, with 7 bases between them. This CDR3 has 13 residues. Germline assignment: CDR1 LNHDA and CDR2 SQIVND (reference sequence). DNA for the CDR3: TGTGCCAGTAGTATAACTGAGGATCAGCCCCAGCATTTT. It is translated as CASSITEDQPQHF.

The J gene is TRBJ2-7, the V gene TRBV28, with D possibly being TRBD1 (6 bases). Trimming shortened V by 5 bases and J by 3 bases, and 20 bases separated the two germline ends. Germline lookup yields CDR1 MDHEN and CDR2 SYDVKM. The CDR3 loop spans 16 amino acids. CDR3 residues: CASSGLQGAERYEQYF. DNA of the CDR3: TGTGCCAGCAGTGGTCTACAGGGTGCGGAGCGCTACGAGCAGTACTTC.

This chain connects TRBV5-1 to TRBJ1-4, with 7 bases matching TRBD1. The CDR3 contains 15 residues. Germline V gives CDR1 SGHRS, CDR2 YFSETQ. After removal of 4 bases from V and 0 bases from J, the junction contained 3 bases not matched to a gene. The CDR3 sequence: CASSIGQATNEKLFF. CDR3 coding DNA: TGCGCCAGCAGCATCGGACAGGCAACTAATGAAAAACTGTTTTTT.

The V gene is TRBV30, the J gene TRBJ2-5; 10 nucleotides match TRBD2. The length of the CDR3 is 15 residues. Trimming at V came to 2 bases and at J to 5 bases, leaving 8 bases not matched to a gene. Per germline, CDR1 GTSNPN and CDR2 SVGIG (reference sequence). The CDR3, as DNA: TGTGCCTGGAGTCAGGGTAGCGGGGGGAGGGAGACCCAGTACTTC. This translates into CAWSQGSGGRETQYF.

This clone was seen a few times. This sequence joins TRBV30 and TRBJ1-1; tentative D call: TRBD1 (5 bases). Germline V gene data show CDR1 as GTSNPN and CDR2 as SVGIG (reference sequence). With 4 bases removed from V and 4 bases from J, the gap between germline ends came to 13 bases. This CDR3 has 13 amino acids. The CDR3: CAWTGRRSTEAFF. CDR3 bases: TGTGCCTGGACAGGGCGACGTAGCACTGAAGCTTTCTTT. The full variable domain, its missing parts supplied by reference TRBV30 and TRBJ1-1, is SQTIHQWPATLVQPVGSPLSLECTVEGTSNPNLYWYRQAAGRGLQLLFYSVGIGQISSEVPQNLSASRPQDRQFILSSKKLLLSDSGFYLCAWTGRRSTEAFFGQGTRLTVV.

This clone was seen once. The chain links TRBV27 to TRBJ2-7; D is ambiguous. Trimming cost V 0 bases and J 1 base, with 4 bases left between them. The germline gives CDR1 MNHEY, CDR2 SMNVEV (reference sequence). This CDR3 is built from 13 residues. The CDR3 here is CASSLSLSYEQYF. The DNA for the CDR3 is TGTGCCAGCAGTTTATCCCTATCCTACGAGCAGTACTTC.

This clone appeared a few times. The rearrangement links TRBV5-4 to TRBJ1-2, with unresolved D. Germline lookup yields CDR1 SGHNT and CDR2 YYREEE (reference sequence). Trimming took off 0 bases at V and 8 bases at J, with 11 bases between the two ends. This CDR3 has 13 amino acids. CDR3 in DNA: TGTGCCAGCAGCTTGGACGTGGGGAGCGGCTACACCTTC. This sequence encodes CASSLDVGSGYTF.

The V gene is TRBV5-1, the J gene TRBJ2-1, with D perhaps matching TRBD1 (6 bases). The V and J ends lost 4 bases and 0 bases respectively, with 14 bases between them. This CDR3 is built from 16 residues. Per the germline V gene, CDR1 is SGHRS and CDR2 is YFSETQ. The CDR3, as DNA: TGCGCCAGCAGCCCTCGACAGGTCAGCTCCTACAATGAGCAGTTCTTC. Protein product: CASSPRQVSSYNEQFF. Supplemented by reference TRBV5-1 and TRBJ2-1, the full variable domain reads KAGVTQTPRYLIKTRGQQVTLSCSPISGHRSVSWYQQTPGQGLQFLFEYFSETQRNKGNFPGRFSGRQFSNSRSEMNVSTLELGDSALYLCASSPRQVSSYNEQFFGPGTRLTVL.

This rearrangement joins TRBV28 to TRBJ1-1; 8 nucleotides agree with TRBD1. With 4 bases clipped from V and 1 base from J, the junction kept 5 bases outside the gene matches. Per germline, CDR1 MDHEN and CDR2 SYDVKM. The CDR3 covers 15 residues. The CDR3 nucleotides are TGTGCCAGCAGTTCTCCCAGGGGGCGGAACACTGAAGCTTTCTTT. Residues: CASSSPRGRNTEAFF.

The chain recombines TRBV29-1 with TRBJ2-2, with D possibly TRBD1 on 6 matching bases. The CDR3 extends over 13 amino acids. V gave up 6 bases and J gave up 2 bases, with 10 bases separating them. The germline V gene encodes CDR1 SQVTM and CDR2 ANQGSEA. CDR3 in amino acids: CSVGQSNTGELFF. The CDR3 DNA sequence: TGCAGCGTCGGACAGTCTAACACCGGGGAGCTGTTTTTT.

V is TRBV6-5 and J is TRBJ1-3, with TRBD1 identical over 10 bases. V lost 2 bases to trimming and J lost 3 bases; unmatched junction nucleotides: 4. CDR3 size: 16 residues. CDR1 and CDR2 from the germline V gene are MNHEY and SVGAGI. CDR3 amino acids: CASSYLTGGGGNTIYF. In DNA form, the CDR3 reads TGTGCCAGCAGTTACCTGACAGGGGGCGGTGGAAACACCATATATTTT.

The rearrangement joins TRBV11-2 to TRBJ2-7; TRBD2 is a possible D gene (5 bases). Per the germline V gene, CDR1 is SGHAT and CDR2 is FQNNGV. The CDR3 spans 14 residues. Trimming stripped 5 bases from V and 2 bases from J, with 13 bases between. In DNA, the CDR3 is TGTGCCAGCAGCCCGCGGACTGGAACCTACGAGCAGTACTTC. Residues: CASSPRTGTYEQYF.

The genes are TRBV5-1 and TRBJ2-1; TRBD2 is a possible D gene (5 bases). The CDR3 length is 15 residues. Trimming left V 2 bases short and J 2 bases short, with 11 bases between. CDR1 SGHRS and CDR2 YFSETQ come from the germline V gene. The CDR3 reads CASSFSRGTYNEQFF. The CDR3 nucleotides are TGCGCCAGCAGCTTTAGTCGGGGTACCTACAATGAGCAGTTCTTC.

This chain's CDR3 is CASSPGAIRDRGGMNTEAFF. The CDR3 bases are TGTGCCAGTAGTCCCGGTGCGATCCGGGACAGGGGGGGGATGAACACTGAAGCTTTCTTT. This sequence joins TRBV19 and TRBJ1-1; 11 positions match TRBD1. CDR1 is LNHDA and CDR2 is SQIVND in the germline V gene (reference sequence). V was pared by 5 bases and J by 0 bases, with 17 bases of the junction left unmatched. This CDR3 is 20 amino acids long.

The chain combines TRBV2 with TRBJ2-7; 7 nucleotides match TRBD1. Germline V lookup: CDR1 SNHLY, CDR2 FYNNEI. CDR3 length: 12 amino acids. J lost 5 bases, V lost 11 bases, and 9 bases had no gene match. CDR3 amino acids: CASSTGIHEQYF. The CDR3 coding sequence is TGTGCCTCATCGACAGGGATCCACGAGCAGTACTTC.